Listed below are T cell receptor beta chains from one sample, sequenced in a study of blood T cell repertoires in COVID-19. This table comes from immunoSEQ multiplex PCR, and its TCRdb copy is limited to in-frame clones, with some not included. The profile covers hundreds of thousands of clones, with roughly 89% appearing a single time and roughly 0.9% taken by the ten largest. Sample: peripheral blood. The receptors originated from a man aged 18 to 29 with COVID-19, enrolled during active disease. Both conserved end residues are part of each CDR3. The D gene is left open where the match is weak. Expanded clones get a size class; other rows say once, few or many, or leave the size out.

>few|TRBJ2-7|TRBV4-1|-
CASSQGVEQGEQYF
TGCGCCAGCAGCCAAGGGGTTGAGCAGGGCGAGCAGTACTTC
>-|TRBJ1-6|TRBV19|-
CASSTTGLGNSPLHF
TGTGCCAGTAGTACAACAGGGCTTGGTAATTCACCCCTCCACTTT
>-|TRBJ1-1|TRBV19|-
CASSIGFGSTEAFF
TGTGCCAGTAGTATAGGCTTCGGGAGCACTGAAGCTTTCTTT
>-|TRBJ1-2|TRBV28|-
CASSPSNYGYTF
TGTGCCAGCAGCCCTAGCAACTATGGCTACACCTTC
>-|TRBJ1-2|TRBV23-1|-
CASSHIRDGSYGYTF
TGCGCCAGCAGTCATATCAGGGATGGGTCGTATGGCTACACCTTC
>-|TRBJ2-7|TRBV2|-
CASSATSYEQYF
TGTGCCAGCAGCGCCACTAGCTACGAGCAGTACTTC
>-|TRBJ1-5|TRBV7-2|TRBD1
CASSARQGHQPQHF
TGTGCCAGCAGCGCCCGACAGGGCCATCAGCCCCAGCATTTT
>-|TRBJ1-5|TRBV19|-
CASRWAEDSNQPQHF
TGTGCCAGTAGGTGGGCCGAAGATAGCAATCAGCCCCAGCATTTT
>-|TRBJ1-6|TRBV11-1|-
CASSSGGHSPLHF
TGTGCCAGCAGCTCAGGTGGGCATTCACCCCTCCACTTT
>-|TRBJ2-3|TRBV30|-
CAWSVRHRDTQYF
TGTGCCTGGAGTGTGAGACACAGAGATACGCAGTATTTT
>-|TRBJ2-1|TRBV7-3|TRBD1
CASGIVTGGLNEQFF
TGTGCCAGCGGAATTGTGACAGGGGGGCTCAATGAGCAGTTCTTC
>-|TRBJ1-6|TRBV6-5|-
CASGTQDNSPLHF
TGTGCCAGCGGGACACAAGATAATTCACCCCTCCACTTT
>-|TRBJ1-5|TRBV2|-
CASSDLGSQPQHF
TGTGCCAGCAGTGATTTGGGGAGTCAGCCCCAGCATTTT
>-|TRBJ1-6|TRBV10-1|-
CASSEGEENSPLHF
TGCGCCAGCAGTGAGGGGGAGGAAAATTCACCCCTCCACTTT
>-|TRBJ2-2|TRBV28|-
CASSSTANTGELFF
TGTGCCAGCAGTTCGACTGCGAACACCGGGGAGCTGTTTTTT
>once|TRBJ1-4|TRBV5-1|-
CASSTSGATNEKLFF
TGCGCCAGCAGCACCTCAGGTGCAACTAATGAAAAACTGTTTTTT
>-|TRBJ2-1|TRBV2|-
CASSDRNNEQFF
TGTGCCAGCAGTGACAGGAACAATGAGCAGTTCTTC
>-|TRBJ2-7|TRBV4-1|TRBD2
CASSQVTSGMGEQYF
TGCGCCAGCAGCCAAGTCACTAGCGGGATGGGCGAGCAGTACTTC
>once|TRBJ1-2|TRBV6-5|TRBD1
CASRSRDREDDGYTF
TGTGCCAGCAGATCACGAGACAGGGAAGACGATGGCTACACCTTC
>few|TRBJ2-2|TRBV6-5|-
CASSSKGVFNTGELFF
TGTGCCAGCAGTTCGAAGGGGGTTTTCAACACCGGGGAGCTGTTTTTT
>-|TRBJ1-2|TRBV19|-
CASSLEGYANYGYTF
TGTGCCAGTAGTCTGGAGGGATACGCTAACTATGGCTACACCTTC
>few|TRBJ2-1|TRBV3-1/TRBV3-2|-
CASSQDPIPNNEQFF
TGTGCCAGCAGCCAAGACCCCATTCCCAATAATGAGCAGTTCTTC
>-|TRBJ1-3|TRBV4-1|-
CASSERQVISGNTIYF
TGCGCCAGCAGCGAAAGACAGGTTATCTCTGGAAACACCATATATTTT
>-|TRBJ2-1|TRBV25-1|-
CASSEYRGNEQFF
TGTGCCAGCAGTGAATACCGGGGAAATGAGCAGTTCTTC
>once|TRBJ2-1|TRBV7-9|TRBD2
CASSPLAGIYNEQFF
TGTGCCAGCAGCCCTCTAGCGGGGATCTACAATGAGCAGTTCTTC
>-|TRBJ1-2|TRBV6-5|TRBD1
CASRRTGTSDGYTF
TGTGCCAGCAGGCGGACAGGGACCTCGGATGGCTACACCTTC
>-|TRBJ1-1|TRBV10-2|-
CASSGRGENTEAFF
TGCGCCAGCAGTGGGCGGGGGGAGAACACTGAAGCTTTCTTT
>-|TRBJ2-1|TRBV4-1|TRBD2
CASSPAYRLAGYNEQFF
TGCGCCAGCAGCCCGGCTTATAGACTAGCGGGATACAATGAGCAGTTCTTC
>-|TRBJ2-2|TRBV11-2|-
CASSLDPRQTSDTGELFF
TGTGCCAGCAGCTTAGATCCGCGACAAACGTCCGACACCGGGGAGCTGTTTTTT
>-|TRBJ1-2|TRBV2|-
CASSEYNYGYTF
TGTGCCAGCAGTGAATATAACTATGGCTACACCTTC